Below, 13 T cell receptor beta chains from the same sample are listed, as sequenced in a study of T cell repertoires in cytomegalovirus infection. Their antigen targets remain unknown. TCRdb called the reads again in MiXCR, with one record for every CDR3 protein. The sample holds approximately 770,000 distinct CDR3 sequences, approximately 32% seen once. This specimen consisted of cultured CD8+ T cells from PBMCs, obtained from culture after CMV antigen stimulation. The receptors were gathered from a human donor in good health (CMV status not recorded). Some clones in this sample may be carry-over from other donors' samples.

Details on this clonotype: A clone one base away is much larger, so this may be a read error. The DNA for the CDR3 is TGTGCCAGCAGTTCCTTCACCTGGGAGCTGTTTTTT. Its translation: CASSSFTWELFF. The rearrangement joins TRBV27 to TRBJ2-2; no firm D call. The CDR3 is 12 amino acids. CDR1 is MNHEY, CDR2 SMNVEV, per germline (reference sequence).

This clonotype appeared many times. The gene calls are TRBV5-5 and TRBJ2-5; 7 bases line up with TRBD1. Unmatched junction bases numbered 8, after V lost 4 bases and J lost 5 bases. CDR3 length: 14 residues. CDR1 is SGHKS, CDR2 YYEKEE, per germline (reference sequence). Here the CDR3 DNA reads TGTGCCAGCAGCGCCGACAGGGCCGGGGAGACCCAGTACTTC. This translates into CASSADRAGETQYF. Using reference TRBV5-5 and TRBJ2-5 for the parts outside the CDR3, the full variable domain is DAGVTQSPTHLIKTRGQQVTLRCSPISGHKSVSWYQQVLGQGPQFIFQYYEKEERGRGNFPDRFSARQFPNYSSELNVNALLLGDSALYLCASSADRAGETQYFGPGTRLLVL.

In its sample, this clonotype was seen a few times. The chain is built from TRBV7-6 and TRBJ1-1; D ambiguous. The CDR3 is 14 residues long. The V gene's germline CDR1 is SGHVS and CDR2 FNYEAQ. V gave up 5 bases and J gave up 4 bases, with 14 bases separating them. The CDR3 loop is CASSPRDYLTEAFF. The CDR3 DNA is TGTGCCAGCAGCCCAAGGGATTATCTCACTGAAGCTTTCTTT.

This clonotype has a handful of counts. The chain combines TRBV12-3 or TRBV12-4 with TRBJ2-3; D unresolved. Trimming left V 7 bases short and J 1 base short, with 12 bases between. The CDR3 is 14 amino acids. CDR3 amino acids: CASNALGGTDTQYF. CDR3 in DNA: TGTGCCAGCAATGCCCTTGGGGGCACAGATACGCAGTATTTT.

This clonotype was counted between two and nine times. The chain is built from TRBV20-1 and TRBJ2-1; 8 bases align to TRBD1. Germline loops: CDR1 DFQATT, CDR2 SNEGSKA (reference sequence). The trim removed 7 bases at V and 1 base at J, leaving 12 bases unmatched. The CDR3 extends over 16 amino acids. CDR3 DNA: TGCAGTGGGATGGCAGGGGGCCTGGGATCCTACAATGAGCAGTTCTTC. Residues: CSGMAGGLGSYNEQFF.

DNA of the CDR3: TGCGCCAGCAGCCAAGATGGCGGTAAAGAGACCCAGTACTTC. Encoded protein: CASSQDGGKETQYF. The rearrangement uses TRBV4-1 and TRBJ2-5, with D unclear. The germline gives CDR1 MGHRA, CDR2 YSYEKL. Trimming removed 0 bases at V and 3 bases at J, with 8 bases between. There are 14 residues in the CDR3.

This clonotype was observed a few times. J is TRBJ2-2 and V is TRBV7-9; TRBD1 agrees at 7 bases. CDR1 SEHNR and CDR2 FQNEAQ come from the germline V gene (reference sequence). V was clipped by 6 bases and J by 11 bases; unmatched bases: 6. There are 12 residues in the CDR3. The CDR3 loop reads CASRLGDRELFF. In DNA, the CDR3 is TGTGCCAGCAGACTGGGGGACAGAGAGCTGTTTTTT.

The chain has TRBV4-1 and TRBJ1-5; D remains ambiguous. Germline V gene lookup returns CDR1 MGHRA and CDR2 YSYEKL. Deletions cut 0 bases from V and 0 bases from J, with 6 bases between. The CDR3 runs to 15 residues. The CDR3 sequence: CASSQDISSNQPQHF. CDR3 DNA: TGCGCCAGCAGCCAAGATATCAGTAGCAATCAGCCCCAGCATTTT.

V is TRBV7-2 and J is TRBJ1-4, with D possibly TRBD1 on 5 matching bases. V gave up 3 bases and J gave up 4 bases, with 12 bases separating them. Germline V gene sequence: CDR1 SGHTA, CDR2 FQGNSA. The CDR3 is 15 residues long. The CDR3 is CASSFDSTFNEKLFF. In DNA, the CDR3 is TGTGCCAGCAGCTTCGACAGCACCTTTAATGAAAAACTGTTTTTT. Looking up the rest from reference TRBV7-2 and TRBJ1-4 gives the full variable domain: GAGVSQSPSNKVTEKGKDVELRCDPISGHTALYWYRQSLGQGLEFLIYFQGNSAPDKSGLPSDRFSAERTGGSVSTLTIQRTQQEDSAVYLCASSFDSTFNEKLFFGSGTQLSVL.

V gene TRBV28 combines with J gene TRBJ2-1, with TRBD1 identical over 11 bases. Looked up from germline, CDR1 is MDHEN and CDR2 is SYDVKM. The CDR3 extends over 14 amino acids. After removal of 8 bases from V and 5 bases from J, the junction contained 5 bases not matched to a gene. CDR3: CASGGQGGNNEQFF. The CDR3, as DNA: TGTGCCAGCGGGGGACAGGGGGGGAACAATGAGCAGTTCTTC.

This clonotype has more than one count but fewer than ten. The V call is TRBV20-1, the J call TRBJ1-4, with 7 bases lining up with TRBD1. This CDR3 contains 15 residues. The germline V gene encodes CDR1 DFQATT and CDR2 SNEGSKA (reference sequence). V dropped 3 bases and J dropped 8; count of bases not matched to a gene: 12. The CDR3 loop is CSASLPGQDTEKLFF. In nucleotides, the CDR3 is TGCAGTGCTAGTCTTCCCGGACAGGATACGGAAAAACTGTTTTTT.

The J gene is TRBJ2-5, the V gene TRBV24-1; perhaps D is TRBD1 or TRBD2 (5 bases each). The CDR3 sequence is 16 residues long. Trimming took 7 bases from V and 1 from J, leaving 18 bases between them. Germline CDR1 and CDR2: KGHDR and SFDVKD. CDR3 sequence (DNA): TGTGCCACCAGCAGTGAGGGGTCGGATGCCCAAGAGACCCAGTACTTC. Its protein product is CATSSEGSDAQETQYF.

This clonotype was counted many times. The chain uses TRBV7-4 and TRBJ1-2; D is unresolved. This CDR3 region has 17 residues. Germline assignment: CDR1 SGHVT and CDR2 SQSDAQ. V lost 0 bases, J lost 8 bases, and 22 bases lay in between. CDR3 DNA: TGTGCCAGCAGCTTAGCGGTATGGAGACCGGCATTACCGGGCTACACCTTC. This sequence encodes CASSLAVWRPALPGYTF.